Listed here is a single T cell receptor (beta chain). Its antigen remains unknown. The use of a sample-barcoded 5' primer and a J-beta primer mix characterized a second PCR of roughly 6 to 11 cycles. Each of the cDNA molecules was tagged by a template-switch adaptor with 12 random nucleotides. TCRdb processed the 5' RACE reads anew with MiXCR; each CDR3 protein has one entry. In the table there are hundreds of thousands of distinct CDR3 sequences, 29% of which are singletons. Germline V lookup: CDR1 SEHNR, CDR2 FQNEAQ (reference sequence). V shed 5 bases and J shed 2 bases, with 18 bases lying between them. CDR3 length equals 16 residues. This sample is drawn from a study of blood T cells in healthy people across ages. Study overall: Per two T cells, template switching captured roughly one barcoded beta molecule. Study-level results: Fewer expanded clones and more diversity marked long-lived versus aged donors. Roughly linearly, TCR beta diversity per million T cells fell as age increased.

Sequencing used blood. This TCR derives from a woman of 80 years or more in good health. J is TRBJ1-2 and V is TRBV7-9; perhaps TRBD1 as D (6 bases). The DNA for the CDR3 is TGTGCCAGCAGCCCTCCTCTGGGGGCCCCCAACTATGGCTACACCTTC. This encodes CASSPPLGAPNYGYTF.